This T cell receptor beta chain was observed in a study of T cell repertoires in cytomegalovirus infection. Looking at the study overall: CMV epitopes, recently identified HLA-C-restricted and well-studied HLA-B-restricted, were used. CMV infection together with matching HLA type was indicated by public TCR beta signatures.

This clonotype was observed a handful of times. Its antigen is not identified. Study-wide findings and caveats: Identification of carriers of CMV plus the relevant HLA was achieved through cumulative public TCR beta family frequency. Clonotype analysis showed dominance of the ex vivo response by HLA-C-restricted CMV-specific TCR beta clonotypes.

CDR1 is SGHVS, CDR2 FQNEAQ, per germline. The CDR3 length is 13 residues. V lost 3 bases and J 4 bases, leaving 9 bases between the germline ends. TCRdb reanalysed the reads using MiXCR and keeps one entry per CDR3 protein. This sample has 110,000 or so distinct CDR3 sequences, with over 30% found just once. The source material was CD8+ T cells from cultured PBMCs, sampled from culture after CMV antigen stimulation. V gene TRBV7-8 combines with J gene TRBJ2-5; a weak D match, TRBD1 (6 bases). The TCR sequence derives from a human donor in good health (CMV status not recorded). Some clones in this sample may be carry-over from other donors' samples. The CDR3 is CASSFTGLETQYF. The DNA for the CDR3 is TGTGCCAGCAGCTTTACAGGGTTAGAGACCCAGTACTTC.